The 19 T cell receptor beta chains reported below all come from one sample, sequenced in a study of T cells after yellow fever vaccination. TCRdb independently ran MiXCR on the 5' RACE reads; one entry per CDR3 protein. The sample has roughly 400,000 distinct CDR3 sequences, approximately 18% seen once; the top ten hold 15% to 20%. Sequencing used PBMCs, obtained before the yellow fever booster vaccination. The receptors shown here come from a man aged 18 to 29 who received the YFV17D yellow fever vaccine.

This clonotype has just a few counts. The rearrangement joins TRBV7-9 to TRBJ2-3, with 7 bases lining up with TRBD2. J was trimmed by 3 bases and V by 7 bases; bases with no gene match: 13. The V gene's germline CDR1 is SEHNR and CDR2 FQNEAQ (reference sequence). The CDR3 consists of 16 residues. The CDR3 region is CASTSRGVGVTDTQYF. The CDR3 coding sequence is TGTGCCAGCACCTCCCGGGGGGTCGGGGTAACAGATACGCAGTATTTT. Supplemented by reference TRBV7-9 and TRBJ2-3, the full variable domain reads DTGVSQNPRHKITKRGQNVTFRCDPISEHNRLYWYRQTLGQGPEFLTYFQNEAQLEKSRLLSDRFSAERPKGSFSTLEIQRTEQGDSAMYLCASTSRGVGVTDTQYFGPGTRLTVL.

In its sample, this clonotype was seen many times. The chain employs TRBV7-2 and TRBJ2-7; perhaps D is TRBD1 or TRBD2 (5 bases each). Trimming cost V 8 bases and J 0 bases, with 8 bases left between them. This CDR3 comprises 12 residues. Germline V lookup: CDR1 SGHTA, CDR2 FQGNSA. CDR3 loop: CASRDPSYEQYF. The CDR3 coding sequence is TGTGCCAGCCGGGACCCCTCCTACGAGCAGTACTTC.

This clonotype turned up a few times. V is TRBV20-1 and J is TRBJ2-3; 12 bases are shared with TRBD2. The V gene end was trimmed by 4 bases and the J gene end by 2 bases; junction bases not matched to a gene: 7. This CDR3 comprises 16 residues. Per the germline V gene, CDR1 is DFQATT and CDR2 is SNEGSKA (reference sequence). The CDR3 DNA sequence: TGCAGTGCTACCGCGACTAGCGGGGGCAACACAGATACGCAGTATTTT. It encodes CSATATSGGNTDTQYF.

This clonotype turned up a few times. This rearrangement joins TRBV6-5 to TRBJ2-7, with D unresolved. Germline lookup yields CDR1 MNHEY and CDR2 SVGAGI. V shed 5 bases and J shed 6 bases, with 17 bases lying between them. This CDR3 contains 14 residues. The DNA of the CDR3 is TGTGCCAGCAGTCAGGCTCCCCCACCGGCCGAGCAGTACTTC. Protein product: CASSQAPPPAEQYF.

The chain joins TRBV4-1 to TRBJ1-6; 7 bases are shared with TRBD1. The CDR3 totals 14 residues. The germline V gene encodes CDR1 MGHRA and CDR2 YSYEKL. V shed 6 bases, J shed 7 bases, and the junction held 6 bases outside the gene matches. Written as DNA, the CDR3 is TGCGCCAGCAGGCGTGAGGGGGCGAATTCACCCCTCCACTTT. It yields the protein CASRREGANSPLHF.

The chain links TRBV6-1 to TRBJ1-4, with D unclear. This CDR3 has 15 amino acids. V lost 4 bases and J 6 bases, leaving 15 bases between the germline ends. Germline assignment: CDR1 MNHNS and CDR2 SASEGT. This CDR3 is CASSGAGSGDEKLFF. The CDR3 DNA reads TGTGCCAGCAGTGGTGCTGGGAGCGGGGATGAAAAACTGTTTTTT.

In this sample, this clonotype turned up many times. This chain joins TRBV5-1 and TRBJ2-3, with TRBD1 identical over 7 bases. V trimming: 2 bases; J trimming: 2 bases; junction bases outside the gene matches: 2. The CDR3 is 14 residues long. Germline V CDR1 and CDR2: SGHRS, YFSETQ. The CDR3 protein is CASSLGTATDTQYF. CDR3 DNA: TGCGCCAGCAGCTTAGGGACAGCCACAGATACGCAGTATTTT.

In this sample, this clonotype turned up once. This chain uses TRBV5-1 with TRBJ1-1; D is unresolved. Trimming removed 2 bases from V and 1 base from J, with 18 bases in between. This CDR3 comprises 17 residues. Germline assignment: CDR1 SGHRS and CDR2 YFSETQ. CDR3 nucleotide sequence: TGCGCCAGCAGCTTCTCCCTGGTAGTCCCTGGGAACACTGAAGCTTTCTTT. It is translated as CASSFSLVVPGNTEAFF.

The rearrangement uses TRBV6-2 or TRBV6-3 and TRBJ2-3; TRBD2 matches 8 bases. This CDR3 has 16 residues. J was trimmed by 2 bases and V by 7 bases; bases with no gene match: 11. Germline CDR1 reads MNHEY; CDR2 reads SVGEGT. CDR3 in DNA: TGTGCCAGCACCAGGGCCGGGGGGGGGAACACAGATACGCAGTATTTT. Its translation: CASTRAGGGNTDTQYF.

In its sample, this clonotype was seen a few times. The rearrangement links TRBV5-5 to TRBJ2-5; D might be TRBD2 (5 bases). This CDR3 region has 14 residues. From germline, CDR1 is SGHKS and CDR2 YYEKEE (reference sequence). V shed 4 bases and J shed 1 base, with 11 bases lying between them. The CDR3: CASSPDGVQETQYF. CDR3 nucleotides: TGTGCCAGCAGCCCGGACGGGGTCCAAGAGACCCAGTACTTC.

This clonotype appeared a few times. This sequence joins TRBV12-3 or TRBV12-4 and TRBJ2-1, with 9 bases fitting TRBD2. The CDR3 consists of 21 residues. The V gene end was trimmed by 6 bases and the J gene end by 0 bases; junction bases not matched to a gene: 21. CDR3 DNA sequence: TGTGCCAGCAGCCGAATAAATTTAGCGGGGGCTACTAAGGACTCCTACAATGAGCAGTTCTTC. Its translation is CASSRINLAGATKDSYNEQFF.

This rearrangement joins TRBV4-2 to TRBJ2-1, with D perhaps TRBD1 (6 bases). The CDR3 totals 14 residues. Looked up from germline, CDR1 is LGHNA and CDR2 is YNFKEQ. The V and J ends lost 3 bases and 7 bases respectively, with 13 bases between them. As DNA, the CDR3 is TGTGCCAGCAGCCAGGGACACCTGCCGAATGAGCAGTTCTTC. Its translation is CASSQGHLPNEQFF.

This clonotype was observed a handful of times. The gene calls are TRBV5-6 and TRBJ2-3; tentative D call: TRBD1 (6 bases). The CDR3 runs 14 residues. In germline, CDR1 is SGHDT, CDR2 YYEEEE. V lost 5 bases and J lost 6, with 16 bases in between. Written as DNA, the CDR3 is TGTGCCAGCAGTTTCAACAGGGAGAGGGATACGCAGTATTTT. It translates to CASSFNRERDTQYF.

The V gene is TRBV28, the J gene TRBJ1-5; 7 nucleotides agree with TRBD1. Germline V gene data show CDR1 as MDHEN and CDR2 as SYDVKM. This CDR3 has 15 residues. V gave up 4 bases and J gave up 1 base; unmatched junction bases: 4. The CDR3 DNA reads as TGTGCCAGCAGTTCGACAGGGCTGAGCAATCAGCCCCAGCATTTT. Residues: CASSSTGLSNQPQHF. The complete variable domain, with remaining parts taken from reference TRBV28 and TRBJ1-5, reads DVKVTQSSRYLVKRTGEKVFLECVQDMDHENMFWYRQDPGLGLRLIYFSYDVKMKEKGDIPEGYSVSREKKERFSLILESASTNQTSMYLCASSSTGLSNQPQHFGDGTRLSIL.

This clonotype was counted between two and nine times. This rearrangement joins TRBV29-1 to TRBJ1-2, with TRBD1 matching over 12 bases. Looked up from germline, CDR1 is SQVTM and CDR2 is ANQGSEA. The V segment lost 6 bases and the J segment 8 bases; nucleotides outside the gene matches: 13. CDR3 length: 15 amino acids. CDR3 DNA: TGCAGCGTCGGACTCCGGGACAGGGGGCGTTTGGGCTACACCTTC. Its translation: CSVGLRDRGRLGYTF.

This clonotype came up once. V is TRBV7-9 and J is TRBJ2-3, with 7 positions matching TRBD1. CDR3 length: 16 residues. Germline V gene lookup returns CDR1 SEHNR and CDR2 FQNEAQ (reference sequence). With 7 bases clipped from V and 4 bases from J, the junction kept 14 bases outside the gene matches. The CDR3 nucleotides are TGTGCCAGCACCCACCCCGGGCAGGGGGTCCCAGATACGCAGTATTTT. This encodes CASTHPGQGVPDTQYF.

This clonotype was seen once. The rearrangement links TRBV7-9 to TRBJ2-7; 7 positions agree with TRBD1. V was pared by 6 bases and J by 6 bases, with 8 bases of the junction left unmatched. Germline V gene sequence: CDR1 SEHNR, CDR2 FQNEAQ (reference sequence). The CDR3 spans 13 residues. CDR3 DNA: TGTGCCAGCAGAACGACAGGGAAGGGCGAGCAGTACTTC. Its protein product is CASRTTGKGEQYF.

The J gene is TRBJ1-2, the V gene TRBV4-1; D ambiguous. The CDR3 covers 16 residues. Trimming took off 0 bases at V and 0 bases at J, with 11 bases between the two ends. Germline values: CDR1 MGHRA, CDR2 YSYEKL. DNA of the CDR3: TGCGCCAGCAGCCAAGACTTGGGATTTGCTAACTATGGCTACACCTTC. Translating gives CASSQDLGFANYGYTF.

The rearrangement joins TRBV2 to TRBJ2-2; the match to TRBD2 covers 8 bases. V was clipped by 10 bases and J by 5 bases; unmatched bases: 9. CDR3 length equals 14 residues. Per the germline V gene, CDR1 is SNHLY and CDR2 is FYNNEI. The CDR3 nucleotides read TGTGCCAACAGCGGGGGTCGGGGGACCGGGGAGCTGTTTTTT. Encoded protein: CANSGGRGTGELFF. Variable domain in full (rest from reference TRBV2 and TRBJ2-2): EPEVTQTPSHQVTQMGQEVILRCVPISNHLYFYWYRQILGQKVEFLVSFYNNEISEKSEIFDDQFSVERPDGSNFTLKIRSTKLEDSAMYFCANSGGRGTGELFFGEGSRLTVL.